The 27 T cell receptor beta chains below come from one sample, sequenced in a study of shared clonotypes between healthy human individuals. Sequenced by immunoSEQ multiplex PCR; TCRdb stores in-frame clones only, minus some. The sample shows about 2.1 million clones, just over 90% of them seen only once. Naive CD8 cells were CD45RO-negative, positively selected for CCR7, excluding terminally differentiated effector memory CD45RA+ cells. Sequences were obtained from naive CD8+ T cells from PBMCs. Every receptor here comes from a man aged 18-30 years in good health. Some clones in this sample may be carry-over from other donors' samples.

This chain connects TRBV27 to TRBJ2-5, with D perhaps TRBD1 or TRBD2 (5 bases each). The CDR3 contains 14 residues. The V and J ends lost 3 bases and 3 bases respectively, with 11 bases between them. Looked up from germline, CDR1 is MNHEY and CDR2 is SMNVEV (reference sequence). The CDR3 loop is CASSFLGPEETQYF. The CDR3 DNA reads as TGTGCCAGCAGTTTCTTGGGACCCGAAGAGACCCAGTACTTC.

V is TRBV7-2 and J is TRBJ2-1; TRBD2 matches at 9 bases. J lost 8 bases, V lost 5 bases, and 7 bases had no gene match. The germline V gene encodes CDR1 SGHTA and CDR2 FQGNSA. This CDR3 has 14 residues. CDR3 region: CASSPVAGDDEQFF. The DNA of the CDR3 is TGTGCCAGCAGCCCAGTAGCGGGAGACGATGAGCAGTTCTTC.

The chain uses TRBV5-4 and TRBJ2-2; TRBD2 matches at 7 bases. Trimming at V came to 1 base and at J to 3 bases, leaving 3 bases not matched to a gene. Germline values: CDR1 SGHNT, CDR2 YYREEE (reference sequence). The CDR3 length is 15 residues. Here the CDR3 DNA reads TGTGCCAGCAGCTTGCGGCTAGCGGACACCGGGGAGCTGTTTTTT. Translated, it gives CASSLRLADTGELFF.

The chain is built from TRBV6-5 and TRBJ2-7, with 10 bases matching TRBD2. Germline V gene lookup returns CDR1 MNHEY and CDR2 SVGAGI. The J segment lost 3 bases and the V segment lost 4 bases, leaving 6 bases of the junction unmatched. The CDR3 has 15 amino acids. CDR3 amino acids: CASSSQLAGFYEQYF. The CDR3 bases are TGTGCCAGCAGTTCCCAACTAGCGGGGTTCTACGAGCAGTACTTC.

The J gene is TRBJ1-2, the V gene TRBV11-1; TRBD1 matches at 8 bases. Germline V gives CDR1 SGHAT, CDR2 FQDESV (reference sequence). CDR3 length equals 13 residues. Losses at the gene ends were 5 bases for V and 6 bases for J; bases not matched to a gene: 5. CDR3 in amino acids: CASSILQGDGYTF. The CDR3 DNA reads TGTGCCAGCAGCATCCTACAGGGGGATGGCTACACCTTC.

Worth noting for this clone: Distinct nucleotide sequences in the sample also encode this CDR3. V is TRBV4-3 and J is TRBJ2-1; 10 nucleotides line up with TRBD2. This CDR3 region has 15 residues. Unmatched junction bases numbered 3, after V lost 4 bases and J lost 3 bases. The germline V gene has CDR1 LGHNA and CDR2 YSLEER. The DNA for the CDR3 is TGCGCCAGCAGCCCGGGACTAGCGAGCTACAATGAGCAGTTCTTC. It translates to CASSPGLASYNEQFF.

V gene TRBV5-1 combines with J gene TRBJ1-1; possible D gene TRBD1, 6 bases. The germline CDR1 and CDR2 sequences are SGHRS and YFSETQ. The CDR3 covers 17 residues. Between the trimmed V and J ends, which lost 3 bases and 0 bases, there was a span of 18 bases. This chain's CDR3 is CASSWDKGWGLNTEAFF. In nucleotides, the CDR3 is TGCGCCAGCAGCTGGGACAAAGGGTGGGGTCTGAACACTGAAGCTTTCTTT.

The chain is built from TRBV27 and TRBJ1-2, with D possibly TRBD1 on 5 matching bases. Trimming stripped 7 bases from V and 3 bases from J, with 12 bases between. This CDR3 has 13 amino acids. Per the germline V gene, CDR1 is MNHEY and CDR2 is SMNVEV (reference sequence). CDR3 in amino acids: CASIGDGHYGYTF. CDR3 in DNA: TGTGCCAGCATCGGGGACGGACACTATGGCTACACCTTC.

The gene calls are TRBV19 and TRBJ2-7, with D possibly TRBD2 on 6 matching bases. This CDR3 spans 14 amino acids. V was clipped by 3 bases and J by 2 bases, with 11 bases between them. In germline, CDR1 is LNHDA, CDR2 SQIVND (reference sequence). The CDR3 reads CASSMGAGPYEQYF. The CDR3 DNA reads TGTGCCAGTAGTATGGGAGCGGGCCCCTACGAGCAGTACTTC.

CDR3 loop: CASSFGYNTEAFF. For the CDR3, the DNA is TGTGCCAGCAGCTTCGGGTATAACACTGAAGCTTTCTTT. The chain employs TRBV7-8 and TRBJ1-1; D remains ambiguous. CDR1 and CDR2 (germline): SGHVS, FQNEAQ. The CDR3 is 13 residues long. Trimming left V 3 bases short and J 2 bases short, with 7 bases between.

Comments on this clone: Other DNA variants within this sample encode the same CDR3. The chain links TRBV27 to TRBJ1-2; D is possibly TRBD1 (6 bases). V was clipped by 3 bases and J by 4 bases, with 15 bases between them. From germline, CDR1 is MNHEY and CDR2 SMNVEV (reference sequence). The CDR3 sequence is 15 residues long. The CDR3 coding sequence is TGTGCCAGCAGTTTTGTGGGAACAGGGATCTATGGCTACACCTTC. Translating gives CASSFVGTGIYGYTF.

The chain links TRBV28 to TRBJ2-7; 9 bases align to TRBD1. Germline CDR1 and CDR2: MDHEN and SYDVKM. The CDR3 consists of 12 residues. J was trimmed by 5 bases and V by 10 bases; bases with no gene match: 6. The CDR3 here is CATRTGVNEQYF. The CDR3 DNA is TGTGCCACCCGGACAGGGGTAAACGAGCAGTACTTC.

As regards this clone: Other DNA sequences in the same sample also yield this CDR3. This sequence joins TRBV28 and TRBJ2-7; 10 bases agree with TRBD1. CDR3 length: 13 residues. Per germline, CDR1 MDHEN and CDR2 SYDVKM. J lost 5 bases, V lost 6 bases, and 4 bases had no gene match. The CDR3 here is CASSRDRGDEQYF. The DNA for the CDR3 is TGTGCCAGCAGCCGGGACAGGGGTGACGAGCAGTACTTC.

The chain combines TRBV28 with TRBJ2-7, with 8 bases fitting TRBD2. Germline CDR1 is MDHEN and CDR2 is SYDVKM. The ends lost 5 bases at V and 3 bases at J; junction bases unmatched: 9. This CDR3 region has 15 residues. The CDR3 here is CASSRTSGLFYEQYF. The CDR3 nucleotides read TGTGCCAGCAGTCGAACTAGCGGTCTTTTCTACGAGCAGTACTTC.

CDR3 in amino acids: CASSIGALNTEAFF. The CDR3 DNA sequence: TGTGCCAGCAGTATAGGGGCCCTTAACACTGAAGCTTTCTTT. The genes are TRBV6-1 and TRBJ1-1, with D possibly matching TRBD1 (5 bases). The CDR3 totals 14 residues. CDR1 MNHNS and CDR2 SASEGT come from the germline V gene. V gave up 5 bases and J gave up 2 bases, with 12 bases separating them.

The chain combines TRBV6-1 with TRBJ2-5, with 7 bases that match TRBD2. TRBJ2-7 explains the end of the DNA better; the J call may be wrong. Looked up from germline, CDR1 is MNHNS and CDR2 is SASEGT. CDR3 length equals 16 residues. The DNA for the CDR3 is TGTGCCAGCAGTGAAAGGTTTCGGACTAGCTCCTACGAGCAGTACTTC. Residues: CASSERFRTSSYEQYF.

The CDR3 nucleotides read TGTGCCAGTAGCTACCGGGACTTCTCCTACAATGAGCAGTTCTTC. Protein product: CASSYRDFSYNEQFF. The chain couples TRBV19 to TRBJ2-1; the D gene is possibly TRBD2 (6 bases). CDR3 length equals 15 residues. V lost 6 bases and J 0 bases, leaving 12 bases between the germline ends. Looked up from germline, CDR1 is LNHDA and CDR2 is SQIVND (reference sequence).

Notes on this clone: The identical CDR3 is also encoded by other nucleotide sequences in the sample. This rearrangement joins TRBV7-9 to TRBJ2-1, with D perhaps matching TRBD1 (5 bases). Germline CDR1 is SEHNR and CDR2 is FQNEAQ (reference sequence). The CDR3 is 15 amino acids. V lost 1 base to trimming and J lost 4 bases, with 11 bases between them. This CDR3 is CASSLGGRPYNEQFF. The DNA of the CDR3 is TGTGCCAGCAGCTTAGGGGGCAGGCCGTACAATGAGCAGTTCTTC. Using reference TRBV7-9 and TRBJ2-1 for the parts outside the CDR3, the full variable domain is DTGVSQNPRHKITKRGQNVTFRCDPISEHNRLYWYRQTLGQGPEFLTYFQNEAQLEKSRLLSDRFSAERPKGSFSTLEIQRTEQGDSAMYLCASSLGGRPYNEQFFGPGTRLTVL.

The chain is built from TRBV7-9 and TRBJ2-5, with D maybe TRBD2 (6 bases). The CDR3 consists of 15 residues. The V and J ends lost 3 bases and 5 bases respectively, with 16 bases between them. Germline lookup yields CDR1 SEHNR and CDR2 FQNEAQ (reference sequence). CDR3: CASSLDNYRGETQYF. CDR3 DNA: TGTGCCAGCAGCTTGGACAATTACCGGGGGGAGACCCAGTACTTC.

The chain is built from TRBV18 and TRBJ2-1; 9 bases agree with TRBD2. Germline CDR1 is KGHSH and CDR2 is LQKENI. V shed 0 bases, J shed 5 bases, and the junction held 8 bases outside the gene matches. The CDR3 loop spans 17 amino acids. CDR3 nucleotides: TGTGCCAGCTCACCACCGCCGCGACTAGCGGTCCACAATGAGCAGTTCTTC. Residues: CASSPPPRLAVHNEQFF. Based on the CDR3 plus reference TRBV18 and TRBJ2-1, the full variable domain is NAGVMQNPRHLVRRRGQEARLRCSPMKGHSHVYWYRQLPEEGLKFMVYLQKENIIDESGMPKERFSAEFPKEGPSILRIQQVVRGDSAAYFCASSPPPRLAVHNEQFFGPGTRLTVL.

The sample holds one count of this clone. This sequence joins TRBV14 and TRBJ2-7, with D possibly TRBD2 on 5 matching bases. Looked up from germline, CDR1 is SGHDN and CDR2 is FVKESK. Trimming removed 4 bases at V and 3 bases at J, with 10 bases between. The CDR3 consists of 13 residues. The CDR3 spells CASSPGVGYEQYF. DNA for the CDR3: TGTGCCAGCAGCCCCGGGGTAGGCTACGAGCAGTACTTC.

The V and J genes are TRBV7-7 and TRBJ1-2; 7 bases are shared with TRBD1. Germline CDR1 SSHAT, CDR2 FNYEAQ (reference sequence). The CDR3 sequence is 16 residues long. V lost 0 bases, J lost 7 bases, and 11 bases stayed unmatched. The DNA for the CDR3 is TGTGCCAGCAGCTTAGCGTGGGCAGGGGGGCTTCGTGGCTACACCTTC. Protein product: CASSLAWAGGLRGYTF. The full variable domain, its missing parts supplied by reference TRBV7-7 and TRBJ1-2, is GAGVSQSPRYKVTKRGQDVTLRCDPISSHATLYWYQQALGQGPEFLTYFNYEAQPDKSGLPSDRFSAERPEGSISTLTIQRTEQRDSAMYRCASSLAWAGGLRGYTFGSGTRLTVV.

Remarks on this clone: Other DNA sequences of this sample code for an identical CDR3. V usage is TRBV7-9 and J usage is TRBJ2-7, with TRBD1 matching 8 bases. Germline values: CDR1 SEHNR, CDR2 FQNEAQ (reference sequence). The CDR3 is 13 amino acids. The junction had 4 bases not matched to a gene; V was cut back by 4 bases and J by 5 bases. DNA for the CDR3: TGTGCCAGCAGCTCCCGACAGGGGCACGAGCAGTACTTC. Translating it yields CASSSRQGHEQYF.

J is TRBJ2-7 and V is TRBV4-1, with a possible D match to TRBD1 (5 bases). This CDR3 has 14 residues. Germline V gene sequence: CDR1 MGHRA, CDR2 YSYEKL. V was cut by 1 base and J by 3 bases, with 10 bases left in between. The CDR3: CASSQALTDYEQYF. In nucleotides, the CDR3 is TGCGCCAGCAGCCAAGCCCTGACAGACTACGAGCAGTACTTC.

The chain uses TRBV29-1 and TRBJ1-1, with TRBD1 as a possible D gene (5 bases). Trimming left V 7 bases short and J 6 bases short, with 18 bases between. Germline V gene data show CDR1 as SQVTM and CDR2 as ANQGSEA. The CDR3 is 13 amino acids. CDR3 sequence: CSALGWGSSEAFF. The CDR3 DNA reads TGCAGCGCCCTCGGTTGGGGGTCTTCTGAAGCTTTCTTT.

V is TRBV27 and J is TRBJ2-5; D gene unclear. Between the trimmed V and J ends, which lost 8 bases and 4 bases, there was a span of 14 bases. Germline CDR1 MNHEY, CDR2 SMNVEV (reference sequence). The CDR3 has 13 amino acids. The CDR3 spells CASEDPSGETQYF. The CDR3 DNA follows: TGTGCCAGCGAGGATCCGTCGGGAGAGACCCAGTACTTC.

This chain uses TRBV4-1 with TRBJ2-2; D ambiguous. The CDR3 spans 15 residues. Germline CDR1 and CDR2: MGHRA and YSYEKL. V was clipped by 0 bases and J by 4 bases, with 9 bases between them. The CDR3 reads CASSQEPKGTGELFF. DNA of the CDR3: TGCGCCAGCAGCCAAGAACCGAAGGGCACCGGGGAGCTGTTTTTT.